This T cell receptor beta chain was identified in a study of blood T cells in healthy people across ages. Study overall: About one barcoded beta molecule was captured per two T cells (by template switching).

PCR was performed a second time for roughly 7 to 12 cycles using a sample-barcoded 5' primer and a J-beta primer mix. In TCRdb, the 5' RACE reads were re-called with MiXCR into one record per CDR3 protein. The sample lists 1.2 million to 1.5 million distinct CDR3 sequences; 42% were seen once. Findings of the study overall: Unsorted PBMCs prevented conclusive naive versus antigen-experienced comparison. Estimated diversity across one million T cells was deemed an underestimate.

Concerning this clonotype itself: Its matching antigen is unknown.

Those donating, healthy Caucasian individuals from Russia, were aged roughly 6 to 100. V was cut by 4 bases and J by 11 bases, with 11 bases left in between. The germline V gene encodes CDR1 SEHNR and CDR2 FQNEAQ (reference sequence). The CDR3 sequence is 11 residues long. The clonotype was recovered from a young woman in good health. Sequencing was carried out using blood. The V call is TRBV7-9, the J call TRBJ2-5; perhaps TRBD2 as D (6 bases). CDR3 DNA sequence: TGTGCCAGCAGCTCGGGACTTGCGCAGTACTTC. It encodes CASSSGLAQYF.